The 26 T cell receptor beta chains below all came from one sample that was sequenced in a study of cytotoxic CD8 clonotypes in ibrutinib-treated CLL. The assay was immunoSEQ multiplex PCR, and TCRdb's table has in-frame clones only and misses some. The sample has some 11,000 clones, 55% to 65% seen once; the top ten hold roughly 25%. Material: PBMCs, obtained before ibrutinib treatment. The source is a human donor with chronic lymphocytic leukemia.

This clone was seen only a few times. The V gene is TRBV27, the J gene TRBJ1-1, with D possibly being TRBD1 (6 bases). The V gene lost 2 bases and the J gene lost 4 bases, with 17 bases spanning the gap. The CDR3 has 16 residues. Germline V gene lookup returns CDR1 MNHEY and CDR2 SMNVEV (reference sequence). CDR3 coding DNA: TGTGCCAGCAGTTTAAAATCGGGGGGCTGGGGCACTGAAGCTTTCTTT. Protein product: CASSLKSGGWGTEAFF.

V and J are TRBV6-1 and TRBJ1-2; the D gene is possibly TRBD1 (5 bases). V was clipped by 4 bases and J by 9 bases, with 18 bases between them. The CDR3 totals 14 residues. Germline V gene data show CDR1 as MNHNS and CDR2 as SASEGT. This chain's CDR3 is CASSGPGREGRYTF. The CDR3 nucleotides are TGTGCCAGCAGTGGACCAGGGAGAGAGGGTCGCTACACCTTC.

This clone has a handful of counts. The chain carries TRBV5-5 and TRBJ1-2, with a tentative D call TRBD1 (6 bases). Germline V gives CDR1 SGHKS, CDR2 YYEKEE (reference sequence). V was trimmed by 0 bases and J by 4 bases, leaving 13 bases between them. The CDR3 consists of 15 residues. CDR3 region: CASSLVGGLGYGYTF. The CDR3 DNA reads as TGTGCCAGCAGCTTGGTAGGGGGTTTAGGCTATGGCTACACCTTC.

The rearrangement joins TRBV19 to TRBJ1-1, with D uncertain. Trimming shortened V by 4 bases and J by 7 bases, and 16 bases separated the two germline ends. Germline values: CDR1 LNHDA, CDR2 SQIVND (reference sequence). The CDR3 is 14 amino acids. For the CDR3, the DNA is TGTGCCAGTAGTACCCGTAACACTTATGGTGAAGCTTTCTTT. This encodes CASSTRNTYGEAFF.

This clone was counted between two and nine times. The rearrangement uses TRBV29-1 and TRBJ1-1, with D uncertain. Trimming took off 7 bases at V and 1 base at J, with 10 bases between the two ends. CDR1 is SQVTM and CDR2 is ANQGSEA in the germline V gene. The CDR3 is 12 amino acids. CDR3 DNA: TGCAGCGCCCGACGACAGAACACTGAAGCTTTCTTT. Translated: CSARRQNTEAFF.

The chain uses TRBV9 and TRBJ2-7; D gene ambiguous. The CDR3 sequence is 15 residues long. Trimming took off 0 bases at V and 4 bases at J, with 14 bases between the two ends. The V gene's germline CDR1 is SGDLS and CDR2 YYNGEE. The CDR3 spells CASSVVPGGAYEQYF. DNA of the CDR3: TGTGCCAGCAGCGTAGTCCCAGGTGGAGCATACGAGCAGTACTTC.

The chain links TRBV11-2 to TRBJ2-2; a possible D gene is TRBD2 (5 bases). Trimming shortened V by 5 bases and J by 4 bases, and 14 bases separated the two germline ends. Germline V gene lookup returns CDR1 SGHAT and CDR2 FQNNGV. The CDR3 loop spans 15 amino acids. CDR3: CASSRNGGFTGELFF. CDR3 nucleotides: TGTGCCAGCAGCCGGAACGGAGGCTTCACCGGGGAGCTGTTTTTT.

This clone occurred a few times. The gene calls are TRBV28 and TRBJ1-5; D not resolved. V lost 5 bases and J 7 bases, leaving 18 bases between the germline ends. Germline V lookup: CDR1 MDHEN, CDR2 SYDVKM. The CDR3 extends over 15 amino acids. CDR3 residues: CASSHPYGMDQPQHF. CDR3 nucleotide sequence: TGTGCCAGCAGTCACCCCTATGGCATGGACCAGCCCCAGCATTTT.

The chain uses TRBV6-1 and TRBJ2-7; D unclear. The V end lost 6 bases, the J end lost 3 bases, and 9 bases lay between the germline ends. CDR3 length: 12 residues. The germline gives CDR1 MNHNS, CDR2 SASEGT. The CDR3 nucleotides read TGTGCCAGCAGAACGACAAACTACGAGCAGTACTTC. Encoded protein: CASRTTNYEQYF.

This clone was seen only once. The rearrangement uses TRBV19 and TRBJ2-7; 10 positions match TRBD2. There are 15 residues in the CDR3. Trimming removed 5 bases from V and 2 bases from J; junction bases left unmatched: 6. The germline V gene encodes CDR1 LNHDA and CDR2 SQIVND (reference sequence). The CDR3, as DNA: TGTGCCAGTAGTCCATCAGGACTAGCGGCCTACGAGCAGTACTTC. Its protein product is CASSPSGLAAYEQYF.

This clone was detected once. The chain employs TRBV5-1 and TRBJ1-1; perhaps TRBD1 as D (6 bases). The ends were cut back, 5 bases at V and 4 bases at J, with 12 bases in the middle. This CDR3 is built from 13 residues. In germline, CDR1 is SGHRS, CDR2 YFSETQ. The CDR3 DNA reads TGCGCCAGCAGTAAGGGGGTTGGCACTGAAGCTTTCTTT. This encodes CASSKGVGTEAFF.

This clone has only a few counts. The chain employs TRBV10-1 and TRBJ2-1, with D maybe TRBD2 (6 bases). The CDR3 contains 15 residues. The germline CDR1 and CDR2 sequences are WNHNN and SYGVQD (reference sequence). Deletions cut 2 bases from V and 6 bases from J, with 14 bases between. The CDR3 sequence is CASSERRGSVNEQFF. The DNA of the CDR3 is TGCGCCAGCAGTGAGCGGAGGGGCTCAGTCAATGAGCAGTTCTTC.

The V gene is TRBV6-1, the J gene TRBJ2-7, with 8 bases identical to TRBD1. The CDR3 runs to 14 residues. Unmatched junction bases numbered 5, after V lost 4 bases and J lost 3 bases. The V gene's germline CDR1 is MNHNS and CDR2 SASEGT. The CDR3 protein is CASSGTGGIYEQYF. The DNA for the CDR3 is TGTGCCAGCAGTGGAACAGGGGGGATCTACGAGCAGTACTTC.

The chain is built from TRBV21-1 and TRBJ2-7; the table gives TRBD1 as D, unverified against the DNA. TRBV21-1 is tagged as a pseudogene. There are 16 residues in the CDR3. The CDR3 DNA reads as TGTGCCAGCAGCATACGTCCTGACAGCCTCGGAGACGAGCAGTACTTC. This gives the protein CASSIRPDSLGDEQYF.

A few counts support this clone. The rearrangement links TRBV6-4 to TRBJ1-5; the match to TRBD1 covers 9 bases. The CDR3 has 13 residues. CDR1 and CDR2 (germline): MRHNA, SNTAGT. V was pared by 9 bases and J by 6 bases, with 6 bases of the junction left unmatched. CDR3 sequence (DNA): TGTGCCAGGCCCAACAGGGGGCGTCAGCCCCAGCATTTT. The encoded protein is CARPNRGRQPQHF.

The V gene is TRBV18, the J gene TRBJ2-5, with TRBD1 identical over 11 bases. Germline V CDR1 and CDR2: KGHSH, LQKENI. V gave up 3 bases and J gave up 4 bases; unmatched junction bases: 1. The CDR3 consists of 14 residues. The CDR3 DNA sequence: TGTGCCAGCTCACCCGGGACAGGGGGAGAGACCCAGTACTTC. Translated: CASSPGTGGETQYF.

The rearrangement uses TRBV29-1 and TRBJ1-1, with D unresolved. This CDR3 spans 13 amino acids. V lost 3 bases and J 2 bases, leaving 10 bases between the germline ends. Germline CDR1 and CDR2: SQVTM and ANQGSEA. The CDR3 protein is CSVDWGTNTEAFF. Here the CDR3 DNA reads TGCAGCGTTGATTGGGGAACCAACACTGAAGCTTTCTTT.

The chain combines TRBV5-1 with TRBJ2-3; 7 nucleotides line up with TRBD2. From germline, CDR1 is SGHRS and CDR2 YFSETQ. The CDR3 sequence is 15 residues long. With 0 bases clipped from V and 2 bases from J, the junction kept 3 bases outside the gene matches. CDR3 amino acids: CASSLERGATDTQYF. In DNA form, the CDR3 reads TGCGCCAGCAGCTTGGAGCGGGGAGCCACAGATACGCAGTATTTT.

The chain combines TRBV7-9 with TRBJ2-6; D call uncertain. V gave up 1 base and J gave up 7 bases, with 11 bases separating them. The CDR3 is made up of 15 amino acids. Germline V gives CDR1 SEHNR, CDR2 FQNEAQ (reference sequence). CDR3: CASSLDGANANVLTF. The CDR3 coding sequence is TGTGCCAGCAGCTTAGATGGAGCAAACGCCAACGTCCTGACTTTC.

The chain carries TRBV5-3 and TRBJ1-1; TRBD1 aligns across 7 bases. TRBV5-3 is classed as an ORF, of uncertain function. This CDR3 is built from 14 residues. V lost 4 bases, J lost 4 bases, and 7 bases stayed unmatched. DNA for the CDR3: TGTGCCAGAAGCGATACAGGGGAGCGCACTGAAGCTTTCTTT. Translated: CARSDTGERTEAFF.

CDR3 DNA sequence: TGTGCCAGCAGCTTAACAGGGTTTAACGAGCAGTACTTC. Protein: CASSLTGFNEQYF. The chain is built from TRBV7-6 and TRBJ2-7; D possibly corresponds to TRBD1 (6 bases). Germline V gives CDR1 SGHVS, CDR2 FNYEAQ. The CDR3 totals 13 residues. V was pared by 2 bases and J by 5 bases, with 10 bases between.

The rearrangement joins TRBV19 to TRBJ2-2, with D hard to call. The CDR3 contains 13 residues. Germline CDR1 is LNHDA and CDR2 is SQIVND (reference sequence). V dropped 4 bases and J dropped 2 bases, with 5 bases sitting between them. The CDR3 region is CASSNPNTGELFF. The CDR3 DNA reads as TGTGCCAGTAGTAACCCTAACACCGGGGAGCTGTTTTTT.

This clone was counted a single time. The V call is TRBV27, the J call TRBJ1-5; D unclear. V lost 0 bases and J 4 bases, leaving 7 bases between the germline ends. Germline loops: CDR1 MNHEY, CDR2 SMNVEV (reference sequence). The length of the CDR3 is 14 residues. This chain's CDR3 is CASSLSGGNQPQHF. The DNA for the CDR3 is TGTGCCAGCAGTTTATCCGGCGGGAATCAGCCCCAGCATTTT.

The chain has TRBV28 and TRBJ2-1; TRBD2 agrees at 10 bases. Germline V gene lookup returns CDR1 MDHEN and CDR2 SYDVKM. The CDR3 is made up of 16 amino acids. Trimming at V came to 6 bases and at J to 8 bases, leaving 13 bases not matched to a gene. The CDR3: CASRDSKRGGQDEQFF. In DNA, the CDR3 is TGTGCCAGCAGGGATAGTAAGCGGGGGGGCCAAGATGAGCAGTTCTTC.

CDR3 in amino acids: CASSEQGRAGELFF. CDR3 nucleotides: TGCGCCAGCAGTGAGCAGGGTCGGGCCGGGGAGCTGTTTTTT. The chain is built from TRBV10-1 and TRBJ2-2; D may be TRBD1 (5 bases). This CDR3 has 14 residues. V lost 2 bases and J 6 bases, leaving 10 bases between the germline ends. Germline CDR1 is WNHNN and CDR2 is SYGVQD (reference sequence).

CDR3 sequence (DNA): TGTGCCAGTAGTCCCAGAGGGGTGGATGGCTACACCTTC. Its translation: CASSPRGVDGYTF. The V gene is TRBV19, the J gene TRBJ1-2; TRBD1 is a possible D gene (5 bases). There are 13 residues in the CDR3. From germline, CDR1 is LNHDA and CDR2 SQIVND (reference sequence). V lost 5 bases, J lost 6 bases, and 13 bases lay in between.